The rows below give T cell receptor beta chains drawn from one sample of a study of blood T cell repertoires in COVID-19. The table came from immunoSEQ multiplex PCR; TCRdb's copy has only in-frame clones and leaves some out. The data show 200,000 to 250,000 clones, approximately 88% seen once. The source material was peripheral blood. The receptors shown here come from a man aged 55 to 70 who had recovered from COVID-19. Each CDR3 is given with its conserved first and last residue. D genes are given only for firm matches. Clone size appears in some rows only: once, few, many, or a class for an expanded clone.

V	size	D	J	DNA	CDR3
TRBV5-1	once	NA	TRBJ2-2	TGCGCCAGCAGCTTGGTCAGGGGGAACACCGGGGAGCTGTTTTTT	CASSLVRGNTGELFF
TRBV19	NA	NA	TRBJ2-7	TGTGCCAGTAGTGGCGCCTCCGGGAGCCTTAGCGAGCAGTACTTC	CASSGASGSLSEQYF
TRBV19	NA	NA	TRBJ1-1	TGTGCCAGTAGTTCTCGAACAAACACTGAAGCTTTCTTT	CASSSRTNTEAFF
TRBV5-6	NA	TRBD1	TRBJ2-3	TGTGCCAGCAGCCGGGACAGGGGAAGCACAGATACGCAGTATTTT	CASSRDRGSTDTQYF
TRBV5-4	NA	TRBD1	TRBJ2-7	TGTGCCAGCATCTCAGGACAGGGGGCAGCGGGAGAGCAGTACTTC	CASISGQGAAGEQYF
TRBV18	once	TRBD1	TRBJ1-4	TGTGCCAGCTCCGAGGACAGGGTTGAAAAACTGTTTTTT	CASSEDRVEKLFF
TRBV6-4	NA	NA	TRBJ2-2	TGTGCCAGCAGTCCGGGACACCGCAACACCGGGGAGCTGTTTTTT	CASSPGHRNTGELFF
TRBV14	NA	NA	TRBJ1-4	TGTGCCAGCAGCCTCCGGGAAACCTATAATGAAAAACTGTTTTTT	CASSLRETYNEKLFF
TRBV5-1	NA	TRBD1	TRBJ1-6	TGCGCCAGCAGCGGAGGGGGCCTAGGGGGACAGGGGAGTTCACCCCTCCACTTT	CASSGGGLGGQGSSPLHF
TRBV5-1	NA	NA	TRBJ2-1	TGCGCCAGCAGCCTTCCCGCGGGGACCATCAATGAGCAGTTCTTC	CASSLPAGTINEQFF
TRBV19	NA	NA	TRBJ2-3	TGTGCCAGTAGTGTAATAGCAGATACGCAGTATTTT	CASSVIADTQYF
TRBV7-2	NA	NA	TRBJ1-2	TGTGCCAGCAGCTTAGCCGGGTCCAATTATGGCTACACCTTC	CASSLAGSNYGYTF
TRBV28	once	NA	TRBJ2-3	TGTGCCAGCAGTCCGGGAGATTATACGCAGTATTTT	CASSPGDYTQYF
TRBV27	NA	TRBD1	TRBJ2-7	TGTGCCAGCAGTTTATTCGGGACAGGGTCGACCGAGCAGTACTTC	CASSLFGTGSTEQYF
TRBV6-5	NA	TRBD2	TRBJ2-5	TGTGCCAGCAGTTACCCAGCGGGGGGGGGCAAAGAGACCCAGTACTTC	CASSYPAGGGKETQYF
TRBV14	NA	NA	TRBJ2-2	TGTGCCAGCAGCCCTTCAGGCCTGAACACCGGGGAGCTGTTTTTT	CASSPSGLNTGELFF
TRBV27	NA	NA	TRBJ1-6	TGTGCCAGCAGTTTTCAGGGTCTCTCCTATAATTCACCCCTCCACTTT	CASSFQGLSYNSPLHF
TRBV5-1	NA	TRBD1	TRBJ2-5	TGCGCCAGCAGCTTGGAGGGACAGGGTGGAGTGGGGACCCAGTACTTC	CASSLEGQGGVGTQYF
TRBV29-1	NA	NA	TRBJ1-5	TGCAGCGTTCAGGGGTATAGCAATCAGCCCCAGCATTTT	CSVQGYSNQPQHF
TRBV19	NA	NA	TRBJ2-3	TGTGCCAGTAGTATGGCGCGGGGATTGGCAGATACGCAGTATTTT	CASSMARGLADTQYF
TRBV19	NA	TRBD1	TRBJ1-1	TGTGCCAGTAGTTTGGGGACAGGGACCTTGAACACTGAAGCTTTCTTT	CASSLGTGTLNTEAFF
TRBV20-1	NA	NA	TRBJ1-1	TGCAGTGCTAGTCGCGACAGTAGACTTGAAGCTTTCTTT	CSASRDSRLEAFF
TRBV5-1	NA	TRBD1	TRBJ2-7	TGCGCCAGCAGCCCTGACAGGGTCTACGAGCAGTACTTC	CASSPDRVYEQYF
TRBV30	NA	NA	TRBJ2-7	TGTGCCTGGAGACGACAGGCGCTCTCCTACGAGCAGTACTTC	CAWRRQALSYEQYF
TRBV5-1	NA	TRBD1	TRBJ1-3	TGCGCCAGCAGCTTACTCCAGGGGGACGGAAACACCATATATTTT	CASSLLQGDGNTIYF
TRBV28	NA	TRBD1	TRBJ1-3	TGTGCCAGCGGACTCGAAGGGGGCCTTGGAAACACCATATATTTT	CASGLEGGLGNTIYF
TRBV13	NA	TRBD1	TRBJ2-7	TGTGCCAGCACCCTTAAAGGACAGGGCAACGGTGAGCAGTACTTC	CASTLKGQGNGEQYF
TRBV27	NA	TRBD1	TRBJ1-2	TGTGCCAGCAGTCCCGGACAGGGGAGGTATGGCTACACCTTC	CASSPGQGRYGYTF
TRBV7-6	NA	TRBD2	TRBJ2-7	TGTGCCAGCAGTTATATAGCGGGAGGGCCGAGCGAGCAGTACTTC	CASSYIAGGPSEQYF
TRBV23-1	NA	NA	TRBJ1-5	TGCGCCAGCAGTCAATCCTTTTCATCGGTTAATCAGCCCCAGCATTTT	CASSQSFSSVNQPQHF
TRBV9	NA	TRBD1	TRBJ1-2	TGTGCCAGCAGCGTAACCACAGGGGCCTATGGCTACACCTTC	CASSVTTGAYGYTF
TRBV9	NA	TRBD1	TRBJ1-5	TGTGCCAGCAGCCCGACAGGGAGAGAGCCCCAGCATTTT	CASSPTGREPQHF
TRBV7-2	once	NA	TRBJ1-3	TGTGCCAGCAGCTTAGGCGGGGGCTCTGGAAACACCATATATTTT	CASSLGGGSGNTIYF
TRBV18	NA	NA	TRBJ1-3	TGTGCCAGCTCAGCGATCAAGGGGGTAGGAGGAAACACCATATATTTT	CASSAIKGVGGNTIYF
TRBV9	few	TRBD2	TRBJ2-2	TGTGCCAGCAGCAGGGAAGTAGGGGCTAGCGGGAAAGCCGGGGAGCTGTTTTTT	CASSREVGASGKAGELFF
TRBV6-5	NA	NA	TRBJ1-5	TGTGCCAGCAGTTCCGGGACACTCAATCAGCCCCAGCATTTT	CASSSGTLNQPQHF
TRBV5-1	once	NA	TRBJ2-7	TGCGCCAGCAGCTTGGCCGGGGCGGGATACGAGCAGTACTTC	CASSLAGAGYEQYF
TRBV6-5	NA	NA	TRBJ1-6	TGTGCCAGCAGTTCAACAGGGAGACTTTCACCCCTCCACTTT	CASSSTGRLSPLHF
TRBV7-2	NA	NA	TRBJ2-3	TGTGCCAGCAGCTTAGCGGTAGGGGGGGCTAAGTATTTT	CASSLAVGGAKYF
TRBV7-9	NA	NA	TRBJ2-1	TGTGCCAGCAGCTTAGTAGAGGGGGTGAATGAGCAGTTCTTC	CASSLVEGVNEQFF
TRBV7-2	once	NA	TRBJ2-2	TGTGCCAGCAGCTTAGAGGCGGTGAACACCGGGGAGCTGTTTTTT	CASSLEAVNTGELFF
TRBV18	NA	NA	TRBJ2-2	TGTGCCAGCTCACCACCTCTAACCGGGGAGCTGTTTTTT	CASSPPLTGELFF
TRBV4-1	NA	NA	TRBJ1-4	TGCGCCAGCAGCCAAGGCACAGGGAACAGGGAAAAACTGTTTTTT	CASSQGTGNREKLFF
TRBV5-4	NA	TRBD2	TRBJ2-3	TGTGCCAGCAGCCAACTAGCGGGGGTCACAGATACGCAGTATTTT	CASSQLAGVTDTQYF
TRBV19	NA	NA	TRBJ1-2	TGTGCCAGTAGTATAAGTAGAGAGTATGGCTACACCTTC	CASSISREYGYTF
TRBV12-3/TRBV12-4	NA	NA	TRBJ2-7	TGTGCCAGCAGCCCCGGGACAACCTACGAGCAGTACTTC	CASSPGTTYEQYF